This T cell receptor (beta chain) comes out of a study of Graves' ophthalmopathy and Graves' hyperthyroidism. In germline, CDR1 is SEHNR, CDR2 FQNEAQ (reference sequence). The CDR3 has 12 amino acids. V lost 6 bases and J 10 bases, leaving 12 bases between the germline ends. Points on this clonotype: Its antigen is not identified.

Whole-study results and caveats: Among expanded thyroid clonotypes above 0.001 frequency, most also occurred in blood.

Beta-chain TCR CDR3 regions were amplified from RNA transcripts. The authors performed first-round RT-PCR with HTBI primers and then a second-round multiplex PCR. Via MiXCR, TCRdb re-called the multiplex PCR reads, giving one row per CDR3 protein. The table shows almost 750,000 distinct CDR3 sequences, with 40% occurring only once. Patients were left out if they had other autoimmune diseases, uncontrolled infections, pregnancy or lactation. The diagnosis was founded upon clinical symptoms, serum thyroxine, TRAb, thyroid ultrasound and orbital computed tomography. The receptor's source is an adult man with Graves' ophthalmopathy. The sample comprised peripheral blood. This chain connects TRBV7-9 to TRBJ2-2; the D gene could be TRBD1 or TRBD2 (5 bases each). The CDR3 here is CASSRLGTELFF. For the CDR3, the DNA is TGTGCCAGCAGTCGATTAGGGACGGAGCTGTTTTTT.